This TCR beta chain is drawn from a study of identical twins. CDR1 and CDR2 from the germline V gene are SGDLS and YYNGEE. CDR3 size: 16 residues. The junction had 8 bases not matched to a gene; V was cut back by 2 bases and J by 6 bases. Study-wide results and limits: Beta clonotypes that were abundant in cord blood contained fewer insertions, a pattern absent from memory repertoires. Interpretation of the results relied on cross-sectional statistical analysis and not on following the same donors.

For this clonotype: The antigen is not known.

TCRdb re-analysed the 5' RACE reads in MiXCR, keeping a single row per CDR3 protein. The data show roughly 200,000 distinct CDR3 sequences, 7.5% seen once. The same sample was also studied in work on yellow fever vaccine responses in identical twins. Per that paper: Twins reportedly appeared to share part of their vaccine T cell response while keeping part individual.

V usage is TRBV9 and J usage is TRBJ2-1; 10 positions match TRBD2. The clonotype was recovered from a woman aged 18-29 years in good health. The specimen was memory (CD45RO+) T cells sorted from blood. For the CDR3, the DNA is TGTGCCAGCAGCGTTAGCGGGGGGCTAGTCGGCAATGAGCAGTTCTTC. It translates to CASSVSGGLVGNEQFF.